This entry lists 7 T cell receptor beta chains sequenced from one sample in a study of T cells expressing NK-cell markers. From its re-call of the 5' RACE reads, TCRdb lists each CDR3 protein once, without DNA. Its listing shows approximately 380,000 distinct CDR3 sequences. The sample taken for sequencing was blood T cells: a sorted CD56 or NKG2C T cell subset, CD4+ or CD8+ T cells, or bulk PBMC T cells (not recorded which). These receptors all come from a man aged 18 to 69 in good health.

The gene calls are TRBV9 and TRBJ2-3; TCRdb proposes TRBD2, but this gene call is untestable without DNA. The V gene's germline CDR1 is SGDLS and CDR2 YYNGEE. The CDR3 loop spans 16 amino acids. CDR3 loop: CASSPNGGARGDTQYF.

The V gene is TRBV11-3, the J gene TRBJ2-2. Germline assignment: CDR1 SGHNT and CDR2 YENEEA. The CDR3 spans 14 residues. CDR3 in amino acids: CASSQNLPSRELFF.

This sequence joins TRBV7-8 and TRBJ1-6; the TCRdb call, TRBD1, lacks DNA for checking. There are 14 residues in the CDR3. Germline CDR1 and CDR2: SGHVS and FQNEAQ. CDR3 protein: CASSLMDINSPLHF.

The CDR3 is CSARVQPNTGELFF. The chain recombines TRBV20-1 with TRBJ2-2. Germline values: CDR1 DFQATT, CDR2 SNEGSKA (reference sequence). This CDR3 region has 14 residues.

V gene TRBV27 combines with J gene TRBJ2-1; the D call of TRBD2 rests on TCRdb alone, since no DNA is present to check it. CDR3 length: 18 residues. Looked up from germline, CDR1 is MNHEY and CDR2 is SMNVEV (reference sequence). The CDR3 loop reads CASSEPGLARTTYNEQFF.

The chain recombines TRBV7-9 with TRBJ2-1; the D call of TRBD1 rests on TCRdb alone, since no DNA is present to check it. This CDR3 comprises 16 residues. CDR1 and CDR2 from the germline V gene are SEHNR and FQNEAQ (reference sequence). CDR3: CASSLAGGDLVNEQFF.

J is TRBJ2-7 and V is TRBV12-3 or TRBV12-4; checking the TCRdb D call of TRBD1 is not possible without DNA. This CDR3 has 15 amino acids. The CDR3 spells CASRRTGGALYEQYF.